This passage covers 17 T cell receptor beta chains from one sample sequenced in a study of blood T cell repertoires in COVID-19. TCRdb's table, derived via immunoSEQ multiplex PCR, lists solely in-frame clones and lacks some. The sample gives about 74,000 clones, 80% to 85% of which show up once; around 9.5% is in the top ten. The sequenced material came from peripheral blood. The receptors stem from a man between 45 and 60 years old with active COVID-19.

This chain joins TRBV9 and TRBJ2-7; 9 nucleotides agree with TRBD1. The J segment lost 5 bases and the V segment lost 4 bases, leaving 16 bases of the junction unmatched. Per the germline V gene, CDR1 is SGDLS and CDR2 is YYNGEE. The CDR3 totals 17 residues. The CDR3 protein is CASSPSYAGTGMHEQYF. The CDR3 coding sequence is TGTGCCAGCAGCCCGTCTTACGCCGGGACAGGGATGCACGAGCAGTACTTC.

The rearrangement links TRBV15 to TRBJ2-1; 9 positions match TRBD1. The CDR3 has 15 amino acids. Losses at the gene ends were 3 bases for V and 7 bases for J; bases not matched to a gene: 7. Germline loops: CDR1 LNHNV, CDR2 YYDKDF (reference sequence). CDR3 sequence (DNA): TGTGCCACCAGCAGGCCCGGGACAGGGTTTAATGAGCAGTTCTTC. This encodes CATSRPGTGFNEQFF.

The gene calls are TRBV27 and TRBJ1-3; TRBD1 agrees at 7 bases. Germline trimming cut 6 bases from V and 4 bases from J; bases unmatched to any gene: 6. The CDR3 extends over 14 amino acids. Germline CDR1 MNHEY, CDR2 SMNVEV (reference sequence). CDR3 protein: CASSLQGKGNTIYF. The CDR3 DNA is TGTGCCAGCAGCCTACAGGGGAAAGGAAACACCATATATTTT.

With regard to this clone: The junction shows a germline mismatch at one end, possibly a read error. This rearrangement joins TRBV19 to TRBJ1-2; D gene ambiguous. CDR1 is LNHDA, CDR2 SQIVND, per germline (reference sequence). The CDR3 has 16 residues. The CDR3 loop reads CASSMGWSGGSPGFAF. In nucleotides, the CDR3 is TGTGCCAGTAGCATGGGCTGGTCGGGAGGCAGCCCTGGTTTTGCCTTC.

The rearrangement joins TRBV5-6 to TRBJ2-5, with 7 nucleotides matching TRBD2. CDR1 SGHDT and CDR2 YYEEEE come from the germline V gene. V trimming: 2 bases; J trimming: 5 bases; junction bases outside the gene matches: 3. The CDR3 extends over 13 amino acids. CDR3 in amino acids: CASSFGSGETQYF. DNA for the CDR3: TGTGCCAGCAGCTTCGGTAGCGGGGAGACCCAGTACTTC.

The chain has TRBV19 and TRBJ2-5; D is undetermined. V was shortened by 4 bases and J by 5 bases, with 11 bases between the two germline ends. This CDR3 has 13 amino acids. Germline V gene sequence: CDR1 LNHDA, CDR2 SQIVND (reference sequence). This CDR3 reads CASSTDNEETQYF. DNA for the CDR3: TGTGCCAGTAGTACCGACAATGAGGAGACCCAGTACTTC.

The sample holds a few counts of this clone. V and J are TRBV5-1 and TRBJ2-1; D might be TRBD1 (5 bases). The germline V gene encodes CDR1 SGHRS and CDR2 YFSETQ. V lost 2 bases, J lost 8 bases, and 17 bases lay in between. CDR3 size: 15 residues. CDR3 region: CASSFGQGYVYEQFF. The CDR3 nucleotides read TGCGCCAGCAGCTTCGGGCAGGGTTATGTTTATGAGCAGTTCTTC.

The CDR3 DNA reads TGTGCCAGCAGCCGAACTTCCGGGACTAGCGGCTTGAGCTCCTACAATGAGCAGTTCTTC. Translating it yields CASSRTSGTSGLSSYNEQFF. The gene calls are TRBV4-2 and TRBJ2-1, with TRBD2 matching 11 bases. Germline trimming cut 4 bases from V and 0 bases from J; bases unmatched to any gene: 14. The CDR3 length is 20 residues. Germline V CDR1 and CDR2: LGHNA, YNFKEQ.

The J gene is TRBJ2-1, the V gene TRBV24-1; the match to TRBD2 covers 16 bases. The CDR3 runs 18 residues. The V gene's germline CDR1 is KGHDR and CDR2 SFDVKD. V was clipped by 2 bases and J by 6 bases; unmatched bases: 6. CDR3 in amino acids: CATSDSGTSGGALNEQFF. The DNA of the CDR3 is TGTGCCACCAGTGATTCCGGGACTAGCGGGGGGGCTCTCAATGAGCAGTTCTTC.

The chain couples TRBV18 to TRBJ2-6; D is unclear. V was cut by 6 bases and J by 0 bases, with 9 bases left in between. CDR3 length: 15 amino acids. The germline V gene has CDR1 KGHSH and CDR2 LQKENI. The CDR3 sequence: CASSQARSGANVLTF. The CDR3, as DNA: TGTGCCAGCTCGCAAGCTCGCTCTGGGGCCAACGTCCTGACTTTC.

The chain is built from TRBV29-1 and TRBJ2-5; no reliable D call. Trimming cost V 1 base and J 2 bases, with 8 bases left between them. This CDR3 has 13 residues. The V gene's germline CDR1 is SQVTM and CDR2 ANQGSEA. CDR3 bases: TGCAGCGTTGAAGTGGCGGCGCAAGAGACCCAGTACTTC. Its protein product is CSVEVAAQETQYF.

The chain has TRBV29-1 and TRBJ2-2, with 7 bases matching TRBD1. The ends lost 0 bases at V and 4 bases at J; junction bases unmatched: 5. Germline V lookup: CDR1 SQVTM, CDR2 ANQGSEA. The CDR3 runs 15 residues. In DNA, the CDR3 is TGCAGCGTTGAAGATTTGGCAGGGGGCACCGGGGAGCTGTTTTTT. Encoded protein: CSVEDLAGGTGELFF.

The chain couples TRBV5-1 to TRBJ2-3, with 11 bases fitting TRBD2. After removal of 3 bases from V and 5 bases from J, the junction contained 2 bases not matched to a gene. Germline CDR1 SGHRS, CDR2 YFSETQ. The CDR3 is 14 amino acids. CDR3 amino acids: CASSSLAGGDTQYF. The CDR3 DNA is TGCGCCAGCAGCTCCCTAGCGGGGGGAGATACGCAGTATTTT.

This rearrangement joins TRBV7-2 to TRBJ1-2, with TRBD1 identical over 10 bases. V lost 5 bases and J lost 8; bases outside the gene matches: 8. Germline values: CDR1 SGHTA, CDR2 FQGNSA. The CDR3 consists of 14 residues. The CDR3 bases are TGTGCCAGCAGCCCTCCCGGGACAGGGGCGGGCTACACCTTC. It codes for CASSPPGTGAGYTF.

The rearrangement uses TRBV7-2 and TRBJ1-5; the D gene is possibly TRBD1 (6 bases). CDR3 length: 16 residues. V shed 5 bases and J shed 0 bases, with 14 bases lying between them. CDR1 SGHTA and CDR2 FQGNSA come from the germline V gene. CDR3 in amino acids: CASSPTTGSSNQPQHF. Here the CDR3 DNA reads TGTGCCAGCAGCCCCACGACAGGTAGTAGCAATCAGCCCCAGCATTTT. Complete variable domain (other parts from reference TRBV7-2 and TRBJ1-5): GAGVSQSPSNKVTEKGKDVELRCDPISGHTALYWYRQSLGQGLEFLIYFQGNSAPDKSGLPSDRFSAERTGGSVSTLTIQRTQQEDSAVYLCASSPTTGSSNQPQHFGDGTRLSIL.

The chain links TRBV30 to TRBJ1-1, with D possibly matching TRBD1 (6 bases). Germline V gives CDR1 GTSNPN, CDR2 SVGIG (reference sequence). Trimming took off 5 bases at V and 4 bases at J, with 8 bases between the two ends. CDR3 length: 11 amino acids. CDR3 sequence: CAWQGGTEAFF. DNA of the CDR3: TGTGCCTGGCAAGGGGGCACTGAAGCTTTCTTT.

The chain is built from TRBV5-1 and TRBJ1-1, with D possibly being TRBD1 (5 bases). This CDR3 contains 16 residues. Germline V gene data show CDR1 as SGHRS and CDR2 as YFSETQ. V gave up 2 bases and J gave up 2 bases, with 16 bases separating them. CDR3 bases: TGCGCCAGCAGCTTTGTCCCAGGGATGATTAACACTGAAGCTTTCTTT. Encoded protein: CASSFVPGMINTEAFF.